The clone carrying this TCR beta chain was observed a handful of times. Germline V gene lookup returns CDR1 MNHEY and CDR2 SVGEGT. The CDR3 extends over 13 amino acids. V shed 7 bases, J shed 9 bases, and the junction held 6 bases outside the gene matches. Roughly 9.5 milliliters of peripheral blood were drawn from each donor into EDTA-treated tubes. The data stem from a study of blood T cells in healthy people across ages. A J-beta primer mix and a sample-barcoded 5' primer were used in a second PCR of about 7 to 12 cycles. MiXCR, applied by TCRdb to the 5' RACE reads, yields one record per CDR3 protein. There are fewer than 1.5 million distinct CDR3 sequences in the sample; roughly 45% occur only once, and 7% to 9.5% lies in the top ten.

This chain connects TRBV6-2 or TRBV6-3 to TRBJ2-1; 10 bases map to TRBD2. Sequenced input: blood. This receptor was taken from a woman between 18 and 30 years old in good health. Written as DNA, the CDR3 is TGTGCCAGCACCCTAGCGGGAGTTGTTGAGCAGTTCTTC. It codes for CASTLAGVVEQFF.